This T cell receptor (beta chain) was obtained from a study of blood T cell repertoires in COVID-19. Background on the study: Samples came from the United States, Italy and Spain, spanning acute and convalescent COVID-19. T cells, B-cell-depleted T cells, or PBMCs supplied cDNA or gDNA.

Here immunoSEQ multiplex PCR was the method, and the copy in TCRdb shows in-frame clones only, minus some. The table has tens of thousands of clones, roughly 90% seen once. The CDR3 length is 14 residues. Trimming shortened V by 5 bases and J by 6 bases, and 16 bases separated the two germline ends. Germline assignment: CDR1 SGHNT and CDR2 YYREEE (reference sequence). The chain recombines TRBV5-4 with TRBJ2-3; D might be TRBD2 (6 bases). This sequence originates from a woman older than 75 with active or convalescent COVID-19. Input material: peripheral blood. As DNA, the CDR3 is TGTGCCAGCAGGAGGGAGGCAAAACAGGATACGCAGTATTTT. It codes for CASRREAKQDTQYF.